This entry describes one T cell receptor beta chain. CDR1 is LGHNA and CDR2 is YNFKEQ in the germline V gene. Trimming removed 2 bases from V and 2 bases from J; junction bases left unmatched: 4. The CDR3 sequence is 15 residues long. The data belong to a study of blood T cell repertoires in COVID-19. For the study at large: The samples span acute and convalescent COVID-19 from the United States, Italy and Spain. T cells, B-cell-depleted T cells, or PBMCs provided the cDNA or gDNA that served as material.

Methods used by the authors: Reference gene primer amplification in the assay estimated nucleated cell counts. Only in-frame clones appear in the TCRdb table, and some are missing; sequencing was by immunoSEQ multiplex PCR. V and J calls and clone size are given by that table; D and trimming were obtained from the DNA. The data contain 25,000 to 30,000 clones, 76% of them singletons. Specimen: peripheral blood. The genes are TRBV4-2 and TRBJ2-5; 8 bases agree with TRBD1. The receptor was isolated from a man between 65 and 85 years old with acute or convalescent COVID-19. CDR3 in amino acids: CASSQLQGVQETQYF. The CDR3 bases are TGTGCCAGCAGCCAATTACAGGGGGTTCAAGAGACCCAGTACTTC.